Below are 10 T cell receptor beta chains sequenced from a single sample in a study of post-analysis software for immune sequencing data. Whole-study findings and limits: TRBV5-6, TRBV5-1 and TRBV20-1 were among four to six TRBV segments more frequent in patients than controls.

No antigen has been identified for these receptors. Built from TCR beta cDNA, the libraries had unique molecular identifiers in them. Via MiXCR, TCRdb re-called the PCR reads, giving one row per CDR3 protein. The table includes a few hundred thousand distinct CDR3 sequences, about 40% detected once. The sample taken for sequencing was blood. The receptors come from a girl between 10 and 17 years old with multiple sclerosis.

This clonotype was observed a handful of times. The chain recombines TRBV2 with TRBJ2-6, with 7 bases that match TRBD1. Germline V CDR1 and CDR2: SNHLY, FYNNEI. The CDR3 is 15 residues long. V was clipped by 6 bases and J by 8 bases; unmatched bases: 10. The CDR3 loop reads CASSLKTGFPNVLTF. In DNA form, the CDR3 reads TGTGCCAGCAGCTTAAAGACAGGGTTTCCCAACGTCCTGACTTTC.

As regards this clonotype: This may come from a read error, since a much larger clone is one base off. The chain uses TRBV3-1 and TRBJ1-2; no clear D gene. The CDR3 length is 13 residues. CDR1 is LGHDT and CDR2 is YNNKEL in the germline V gene (reference sequence). With 1 base removed from V and 7 bases from J, the gap between germline ends came to 10 bases. CDR3 bases: TGTGCCAGCAGCCAAGTTGCGGGATGTGGCTACACCTTC. Protein: CASSQVAGCGYTF. The variable domain in full, with the rest retrieved from reference TRBV3-1 and TRBJ1-2, is DTAVSQTPKYLVTQMGNDKSIKCEQNLGHDTMYWYKQDSKKFLKIMFSYNNKELIINETVPNRFSPKSPDKAHLNLHINSLELGDSAVYFCASSQVAGCGYTFGSGTRLTVV.

On this clonotype itself: This sequence may be a read error, since a much larger clone differs from it by one base. The chain is built from TRBV20-1 and TRBJ2-1; 9 positions match TRBD2. Gene TRBJ2-7 matches the end of the DNA better, so the J call may be wrong. The germline V gene encodes CDR1 DFQATT and CDR2 SNEGSKA (reference sequence). The CDR3 runs 15 residues. As DNA, the CDR3 is TGCAGTGCTCCCCCTTTGGCGGGGGGGTACAATGAGCAGTACTTC. It is translated as CSAPPLAGGYNEQYF.

This clonotype has just a few counts. The rearrangement uses TRBV28 and TRBJ2-1; 11 positions match TRBD2. J lost 5 bases, V lost 0 bases, and 0 bases had no gene match. The CDR3 is 15 amino acids. Per germline, CDR1 MDHEN and CDR2 SYDVKM. CDR3 nucleotides: TGTGCCAGCAGTTTATGGACTAGCGGGGACAATGAGCAGTTCTTC. The encoded protein is CASSLWTSGDNEQFF.

This clonotype was detected only a few times. J is TRBJ1-5 and V is TRBV27, with TRBD1 matching over 7 bases. CDR1 MNHEY and CDR2 SMNVEV come from the germline V gene (reference sequence). The CDR3 consists of 14 residues. Trimming cost V 8 bases and J 2 bases; bases outside gene matches: 6. CDR3 protein: CASRSGGGNQPQHF. Written as DNA, the CDR3 is TGTGCCAGCCGTTCAGGGGGTGGCAATCAGCCCCAGCATTTT.

The V gene is TRBV2, the J gene TRBJ2-3; D possibly corresponds to TRBD2 (6 bases). V lost 5 bases, J lost 3 bases, and 15 bases lay in between. This CDR3 is built from 15 residues. Germline loops: CDR1 SNHLY, CDR2 FYNNEI. For the CDR3, the DNA is TGTGCCAGCAGTCGGACGGTACTAGCAACAGATACGCAGTATTTT. Amino acids: CASSRTVLATDTQYF.

This clonotype was counted many times. V usage is TRBV28 and J usage is TRBJ2-5, with TRBD2 matching 10 bases. The CDR3 has 13 residues. Trimming cost V 9 bases and J 3 bases; bases outside gene matches: 4. CDR1 is MDHEN, CDR2 SYDVKM, per germline. The CDR3 nucleotides read TGTGCCAGTGTACTAGCGGGGAAAGAGACCCAGTACTTC. This encodes CASVLAGKETQYF. Using reference TRBV28 and TRBJ2-5 for the parts outside the CDR3, the full variable domain is DVKVTQSSRYLVKRTGEKVFLECVQDMDHENMFWYRQDPGLGLRLIYFSYDVKMKEKGDIPEGYSVSREKKERFSLILESASTNQTSMYLCASVLAGKETQYFGPGTRLLVL.

Many counts were recorded for this clonotype. This chain links TRBV5-6 with TRBJ1-1, with no clear D. Trimming shortened V by 6 bases and J by 4 bases, and 13 bases separated the two germline ends. Per the germline V gene, CDR1 is SGHDT and CDR2 is YYEEEE. CDR3 length: 13 amino acids. CDR3: CASILGSGTEAFF. CDR3 nucleotides: TGTGCCAGCATCCTCGGCTCGGGCACTGAAGCTTTCTTT.

The gene calls are TRBV15 and TRBJ2-1; unclear D gene. This CDR3 has 12 amino acids. In germline, CDR1 is LNHNV, CDR2 YYDKDF (reference sequence). Trimming took 8 bases from V and 3 from J, leaving 8 bases between them. CDR3 nucleotides: TGTGCCACCGCATGGCACTACAATGAGCAGTTCTTC. This sequence encodes CATAWHYNEQFF.

This clonotype was seen repeatedly, ten times or more. The V and J genes are TRBV6-5 and TRBJ2-2; 11 bases are shared with TRBD2. The CDR3 sequence is 15 residues long. The germline CDR1 and CDR2 sequences are MNHEY and SVGAGI. The ends lost 10 bases at V and 6 bases at J; junction bases unmatched: 10. Written as DNA, the CDR3 is TGTGCCACCACCTCTAGCGGGGGGTTCTCCGGGGAGCTGTTTTTT. Amino acids: CATTSSGGFSGELFF.